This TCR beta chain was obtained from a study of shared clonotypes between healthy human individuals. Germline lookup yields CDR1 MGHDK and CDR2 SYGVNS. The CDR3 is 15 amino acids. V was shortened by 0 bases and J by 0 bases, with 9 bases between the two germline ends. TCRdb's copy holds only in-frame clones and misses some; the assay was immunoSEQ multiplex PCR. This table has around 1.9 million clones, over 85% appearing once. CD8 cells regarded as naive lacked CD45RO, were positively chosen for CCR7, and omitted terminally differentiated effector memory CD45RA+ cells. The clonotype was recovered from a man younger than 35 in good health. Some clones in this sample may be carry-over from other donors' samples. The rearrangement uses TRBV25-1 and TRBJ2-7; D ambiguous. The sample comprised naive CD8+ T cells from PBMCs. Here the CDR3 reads CASSEYDSSSYEQYF. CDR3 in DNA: TGTGCCAGCAGTGAATATGACTCCAGCTCCTACGAGCAGTACTTC.